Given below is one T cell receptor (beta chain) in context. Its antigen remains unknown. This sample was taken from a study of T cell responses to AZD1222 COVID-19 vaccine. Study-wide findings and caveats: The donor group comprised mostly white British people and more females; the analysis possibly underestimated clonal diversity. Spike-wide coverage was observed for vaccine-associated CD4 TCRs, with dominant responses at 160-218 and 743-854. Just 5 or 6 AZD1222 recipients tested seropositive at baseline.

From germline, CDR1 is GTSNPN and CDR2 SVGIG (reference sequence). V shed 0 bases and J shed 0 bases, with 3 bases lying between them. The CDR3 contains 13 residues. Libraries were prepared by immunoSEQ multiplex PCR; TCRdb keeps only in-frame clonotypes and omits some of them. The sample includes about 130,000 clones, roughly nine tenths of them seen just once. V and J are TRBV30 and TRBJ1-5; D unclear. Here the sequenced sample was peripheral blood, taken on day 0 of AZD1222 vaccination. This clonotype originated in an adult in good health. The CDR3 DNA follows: TGTGCCTGGAGTGTTTATAGCAATCAGCCCCAGCATTTT. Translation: CAWSVYSNQPQHF.